Sequencing of this TCR beta chain was carried out in a study of blood T cell repertoires in COVID-19. Study at large: Sites in the United States, Italy and Spain provided acute and convalescent COVID-19 samples. T cells, B-cell-depleted T cells, or PBMCs supplied cDNA or gDNA.

Per the authors' pipeline: Reference gene primers were amplified, and this amplification served to estimate nucleated cell counts. Produced via immunoSEQ multiplex PCR; TCRdb's table is partial and in-frame only. V, J and clone size were drawn from that table, and D and trimming were deduced from the DNA. The sample has under 130,000 clones; over 70% are singletons. The CDR3 extends over 14 amino acids. Trimming pared 0 bases from V and 2 bases from J, leaving 6 bases between. Germline V lookup: CDR1 LGHNA, CDR2 YNFKEQ. This clone was counted a single time. This clonotype was obtained from a human donor in a cohort sampled during active or convalescent COVID-19. This chain links TRBV4-2 with TRBJ2-3; D call uncertain. Material: peripheral blood. CDR3 protein: CASSQDRATDTQYF. The CDR3 DNA follows: TGTGCCAGCAGCCAAGATCGAGCCACAGATACGCAGTATTTT.